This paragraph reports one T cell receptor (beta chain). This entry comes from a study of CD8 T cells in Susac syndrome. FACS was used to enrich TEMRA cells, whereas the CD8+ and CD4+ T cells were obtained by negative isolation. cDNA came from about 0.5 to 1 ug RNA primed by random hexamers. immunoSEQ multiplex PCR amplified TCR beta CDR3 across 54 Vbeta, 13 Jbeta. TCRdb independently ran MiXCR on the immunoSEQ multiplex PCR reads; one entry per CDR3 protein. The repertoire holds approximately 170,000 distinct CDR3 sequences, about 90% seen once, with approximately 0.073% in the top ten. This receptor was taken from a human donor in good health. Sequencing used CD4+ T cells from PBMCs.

The CDR3 DNA reads TGTGCCAGCAGTTTAAACGGTGGATATAGCAATCAGCCCCAGCATTTT. Residues: CASSLNGGYSNQPQHF. This rearrangement joins TRBV27 to TRBJ1-5, with D unclear. Germline V gene sequence: CDR1 MNHEY, CDR2 SMNVEV (reference sequence). CDR3 length equals 16 residues. V lost 2 bases, J lost 0 bases, and 11 bases lay in between.